A selection of T cell receptor beta chains follows, all from one sample in a study of beta chain features in type 1 diabetes. Measured with immunoSEQ multiplex PCR; TCRdb has only the in-frame clones, and not every one. The repertoire consists of 300,000 or so clones, with around an eighth occurring once and the leading ten covering roughly 0.018%. The sequencing input was naive CD4+ T cells from blood. These receptors all come from a man aged 25-45 years with type 1 diabetes. The CDR3 runs from the conserved cysteine through the conserved F or W. Each record gives: D gene, J gene, V gene, clone size, CDR3 DNA, CDR3 protein. A D gene is named only where the DNA matches it firmly. Expanded clones get a size class; other rows say once, few or many, or leave the size out.

.	TRBJ1-2	TRBV9	.	TGTGCGAGCAGCGTAGACTCAGGGGCTAACTATGGCTACACCTTC	CASSVDSGANYGYTF
.	TRBJ1-5	TRBV2	few	TGTGCCGGAGCTTCAGGGAATAGCAATCAGCCCCAGCATTTT	CAGASGNSNQPQHF
.	TRBJ1-2	TRBV29-1	few	TGCAGCGTTGAAATTGGCAGGGACTATGGCTACACCTTC	CSVEIGRDYGYTF
TRBD1	TRBJ2-2	TRBV5-4	.	TGTGCCAGCAGCTTGGGAGGGACAGGGGACACCGGGGAGCTGTTTTTT	CASSLGGTGDTGELFF
TRBD2	TRBJ2-1	TRBV11-2	few	TGTGCCAGCAGATCCCTACGGGAGGCCCCTACTTATGAGCAGTTCTTC	CASRSLREAPTYEQFF
TRBD1	TRBJ2-7	TRBV5-1	few	TGCGCCAGCAGCTTTGAGACAGGGAGAACCTACGAGCAGTACTTC	CASSFETGRTYEQYF
TRBD2	TRBJ2-5	TRBV9	.	TGTGCCAGCAGCGCGGGACTAGCGGCTGTGGGTTCCCAGTACTTC	CASSAGLAAVGSQYF
.	TRBJ2-2	TRBV2	few	TGTGCCAGCAGTGAAGCGCGGTCCGGGGAGCTGTTTTTT	CASSEARSGELFF
TRBD2	TRBJ2-7	TRBV28	.	TGTGCCAGCATTCGAGCGGGAGGGAAAACCTACGAGCAGTACTTC	CASIRAGGKTYEQYF
.	TRBJ2-7	TRBV28	.	TGTGCCAGCACCATCGGACAGAGGACCTACGAGCAGTACTTC	CASTIGQRTYEQYF
.	TRBJ2-1	TRBV20-1	.	TGCAGTGCTAGTAAGGGGCATGAGCAGTTCTTC	CSASKGHEQFF
.	TRBJ2-7	TRBV4-2	few	TGTGCCAGCAGCCAAGATCTGAAAGGGCTAGCTGGGGCCTACGAGCAGTACTTC	CASSQDLKGLAGAYEQYF
.	TRBJ1-5	TRBV27	few	TGTGCCAGCAGTTCCTGGGCCGGTACGCCCCAGCCCCAGCATTTT	CASSSWAGTPQPQHF
.	TRBJ2-1	TRBV28	.	TGTGCCAGCAGACCCGACTATCCCTCCTACAATGAGCAGTTCTTC	CASRPDYPSYNEQFF
.	TRBJ1-5	TRBV5-1	few	TGCGCCAGCAGCTTGGGGGGGGAAGATCAGCCCCAGCATTTT	CASSLGGEDQPQHF
TRBD1	TRBJ2-7	TRBV14	.	TGTGCCAGCACCCAAGGGGGCTCCACCTACGAGCAGTACTTC	CASTQGGSTYEQYF
TRBD2	TRBJ2-7	TRBV30	few	TGTGCCTGGAGTGCGGGAGGGGTCTACGAGCAGTACTTC	CAWSAGGVYEQYF
.	TRBJ2-1	TRBV2	.	TGTGCCAGCAGTGAGCTGACACGCTTTGAGCAGTTCTTC	CASSELTRFEQFF
.	TRBJ2-5	TRBV29-1	many	TGCAGCATTGAACCTAGCGCACAAGAGACCCAGTACTTC	CSIEPSAQETQYF
.	TRBJ1-2	TRBV29-1	.	TGCAGCGTTGAAGATCGATACGGTAACTATGGCTACACCTTC	CSVEDRYGNYGYTF
.	TRBJ1-4	TRBV29-1	few	TGCAGCGCCGTTGGTGGCGGGGGTCTGAATGAAAAACTGTTTTTT	CSAVGGGGLNEKLFF
TRBD2	TRBJ2-7	TRBV4-3	.	TGCGCCAGCAGCCAGGGACTAGCGGGAGGATCGGTATACGAGCAGTACTTC	CASSQGLAGGSVYEQYF
TRBD1	TRBJ2-1	TRBV7-2	few	TGTGCCAGCAGCTTGACCGGGACAGGGACCCACAATGAGCAGTTCTTC	CASSLTGTGTHNEQFF
.	TRBJ2-5	TRBV30	.	TGTGCCTGGAGAGAAGGGGGGACCCAGTACTTC	CAWREGGTQYF